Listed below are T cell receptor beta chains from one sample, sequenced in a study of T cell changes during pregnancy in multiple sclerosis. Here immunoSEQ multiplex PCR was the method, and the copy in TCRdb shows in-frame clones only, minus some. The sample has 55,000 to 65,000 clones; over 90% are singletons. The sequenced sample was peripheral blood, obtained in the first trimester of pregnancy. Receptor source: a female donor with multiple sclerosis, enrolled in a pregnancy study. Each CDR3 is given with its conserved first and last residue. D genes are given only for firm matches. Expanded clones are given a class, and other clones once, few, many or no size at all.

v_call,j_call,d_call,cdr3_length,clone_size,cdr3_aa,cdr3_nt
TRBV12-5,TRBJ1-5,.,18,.,CASGLVLTGRGANQPQHF,TGTGCTAGTGGTTTGGTCCTCACGGGGAGGGGTGCCAATCAGCCCCAGCATTTT
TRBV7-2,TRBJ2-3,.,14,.,CASSLRATTDTQYF,TGTGCCAGCAGCTTGCGGGCGACAACCGATACGCAGTATTTT
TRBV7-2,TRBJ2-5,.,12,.,CASSPGAETQYF,TGTGCCAGCAGCCCCGGAGCTGAGACCCAGTACTTC
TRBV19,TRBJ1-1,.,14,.,CASSILRGGTEAFF,TGTGCCAGTAGTATACTAAGGGGAGGCACTGAAGCTTTCTTT
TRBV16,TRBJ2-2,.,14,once,CASSRDGRPGELFF,TGTGCCAGCAGCCGGGACGGGAGACCCGGGGAGCTGTTTTTT
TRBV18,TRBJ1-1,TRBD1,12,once,CASSRNRGEAFF,TGTGCCAGCTCACGAAACAGGGGGGAAGCTTTCTTT
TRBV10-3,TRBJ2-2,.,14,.,CAITLQGGTGELFF,TGTGCCATCACCCTTCAGGGTGGCACCGGGGAGCTGTTTTTT
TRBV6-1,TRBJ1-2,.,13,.,CASGELGNYGYTF,TGTGCCAGCGGGGAGCTAGGGAACTATGGCTACACCTTC
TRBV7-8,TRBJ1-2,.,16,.,CASSLVVGGFNYGYTF,TGTGCCAGCAGCTTAGTCGTCGGAGGCTTCAACTATGGCTACACCTTC
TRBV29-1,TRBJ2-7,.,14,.,CSVAGDGSSYEQYF,TGCAGCGTTGCTGGGGACGGGAGCTCCTACGAGCAGTACTTC
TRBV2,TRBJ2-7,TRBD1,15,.,CATRWDRANSYEQYF,TGTGCCACCAGGTGGGACAGGGCTAACTCCTACGAGCAGTACTTC
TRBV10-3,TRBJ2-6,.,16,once,CAISESEGSGANVLTF,TGTGCCATCAGTGAGTCGGAGGGCTCTGGGGCCAACGTCCTGACTTTC
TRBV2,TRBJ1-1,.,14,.,CASSDKRQNTEAFF,TGTGCCAGCAGTGACAAGAGACAGAACACTGAAGCTTTCTTT
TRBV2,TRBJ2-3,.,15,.,CASSEGRRTTDTQYF,TGTGCCAGCAGTGAGGGCCGGAGGACCACAGATACGCAGTATTTT
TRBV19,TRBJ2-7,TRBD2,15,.,CASSLGGLGSYEQYF,TGTGCCAGTAGCTTGGGAGGGCTGGGCTCCTACGAGCAGTACTTC
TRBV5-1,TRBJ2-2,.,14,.,CASSFRGDTGELFF,TGCGCCAGCAGCTTCAGGGGGGACACCGGGGAGCTGTTTTTT
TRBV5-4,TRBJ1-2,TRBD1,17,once,CASRGGTGASGLYGYTF,TGTGCCAGTCGAGGGGGGACAGGGGCGTCGGGCCTCTATGGCTACACCTTC
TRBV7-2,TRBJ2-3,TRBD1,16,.,CASSLDWDRPTDTQYF,TGTGCCAGCAGCTTAGACTGGGACAGGCCCACAGATACGCAGTATTTT
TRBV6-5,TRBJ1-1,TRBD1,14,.,CASSQQGAPGKAFF,TGTGCCAGCAGTCAACAGGGGGCGCCTGGGAAAGCTTTCTTT
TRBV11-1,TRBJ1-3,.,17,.,CASTNLKGLGMEDTIYF,TGTGCCAGCACCAACCTTAAGGGACTAGGAATGGAGGACACCATATATTTT
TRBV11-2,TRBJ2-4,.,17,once,CASRLTGGYRTKNIQYF,TGTGCCAGCAGGCTTACGGGGGGCTACAGGACCAAAAACATTCAGTACTTC
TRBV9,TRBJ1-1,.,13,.,CASREQGGTEAFF,TGTGCCAGCAGGGAACAGGGTGGCACTGAAGCTTTCTTT
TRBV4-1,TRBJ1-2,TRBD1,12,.,CASLGRGRGYTF,TGCGCCAGCCTAGGTAGGGGGCGAGGCTACACCTTC
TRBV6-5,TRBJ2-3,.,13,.,CASSYSRGRTQYF,TGTGCCAGCAGTTACTCAAGGGGCCGGACGCAGTATTTT
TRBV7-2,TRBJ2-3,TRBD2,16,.,CASSLGARGGTDTQYF,TGTGCCAGCAGCTTGGGTGCGCGGGGGGGCACAGATACGCAGTATTTT
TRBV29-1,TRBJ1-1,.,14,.,CSVEDAQQGRKAFF,TGCAGCGTTGAAGATGCTCAACAGGGCCGGAAGGCTTTCTTT
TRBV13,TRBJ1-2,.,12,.,CASSFAKADYTF,TGTGCCAGCAGCTTTGCTAAAGCGGACTACACCTTC
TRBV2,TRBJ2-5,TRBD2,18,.,CASSPRRGGRKGQETQYF,TGTGCCAGCAGTCCAAGGCGGGGGGGGCGTAAGGGCCAAGAGACCCAGTACTTC
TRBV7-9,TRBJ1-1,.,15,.,CASSLGPGVNTEAFF,TGTGCCAGCAGCTTAGGGCCAGGGGTAAACACTGAAGCTTTCTTT
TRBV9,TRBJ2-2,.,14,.,CASSVSGNTGELFF,TGTGCCAGCAGCGTATCAGGAAACACCGGGGAGCTGTTTTTT
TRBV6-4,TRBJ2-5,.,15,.,CASSPTGKREETQYF,TGTGCCAGCAGTCCTACAGGGAAGAGAGAAGAGACCCAGTACTTC
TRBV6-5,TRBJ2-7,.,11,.,CASRQTDLQYF,TGTGCCAGCAGGCAGACTGATCTGCAGTACTTC
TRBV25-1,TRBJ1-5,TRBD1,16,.,CASSAPDRGPNQPQHF,TGTGCCAGCAGTGCTCCCGACAGGGGGCCCAATCAGCCCCAGCATTTT
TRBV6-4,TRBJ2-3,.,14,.,CASSDSRGHDTQYF,TGTGCCAGCAGTGACTCCAGGGGTCACGATACGCAGTATTTT
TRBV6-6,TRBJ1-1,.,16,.,CASSHQGKNDDTEAFF,TGTGCCAGCAGTCACCAGGGAAAAAACGATGACACTGAAGCTTTCTTT
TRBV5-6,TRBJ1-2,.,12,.,CASRVLRGGYTF,TGTGCCAGCCGAGTTCTTAGAGGTGGCTACACCTTC
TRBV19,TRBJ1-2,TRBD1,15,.,CASSTLGTGRYGYTF,TGTGCCAGTAGTACGTTAGGGACAGGTCGGTACGGCTACACCTTC
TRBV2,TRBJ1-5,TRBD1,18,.,CASSPYRGRRNIIQPQHF,TGTGCCAGCAGTCCTTACAGGGGGCGCAGAAACATCATTCAGCCCCAGCATTTT
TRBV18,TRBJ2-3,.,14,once,CASSPVPGPDTQYF,TGTGCCAGCTCACCAGTCCCAGGGCCAGATACGCAGTATTTT
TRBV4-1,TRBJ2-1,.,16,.,CASSHLGRGTNNEQFF,TGCGCCAGCAGTCACCTCGGACGGGGAACGAACAATGAGCAGTTCTTC
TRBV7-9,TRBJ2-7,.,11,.,CASSPGSGQYF,TGTGCCAGCAGCCCTGGCTCAGGGCAGTACTTC
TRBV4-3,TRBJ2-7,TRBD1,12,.,CASSKQGYEQYF,TGCGCCAGCAGCAAACAGGGGTACGAGCAGTACTTC
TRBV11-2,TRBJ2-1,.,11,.,CASSWAYEQFF,TGTGCCAGCAGCTGGGCATATGAGCAGTTCTTC
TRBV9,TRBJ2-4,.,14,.,CASSTTGAKNIQYF,TGTGCCAGCAGCACCACAGGGGCCAAAAACATTCAGTACTTC